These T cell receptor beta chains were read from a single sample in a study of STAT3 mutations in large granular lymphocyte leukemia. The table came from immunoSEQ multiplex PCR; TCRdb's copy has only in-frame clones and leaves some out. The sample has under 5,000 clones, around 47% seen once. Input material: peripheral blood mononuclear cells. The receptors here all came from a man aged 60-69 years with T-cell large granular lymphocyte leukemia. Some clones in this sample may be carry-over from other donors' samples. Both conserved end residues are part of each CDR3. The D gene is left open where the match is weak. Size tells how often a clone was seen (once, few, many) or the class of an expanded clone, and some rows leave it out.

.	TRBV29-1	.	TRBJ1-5	CSRRGHNSNQPQHF	TGCAGCAGGAGGGGACATAATAGCAATCAGCCCCAGCATTTT
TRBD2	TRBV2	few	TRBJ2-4	CASSGLAGAQAKNIQYF	TGTGCCAGCAGTGGGTTAGCGGGGGCTCAAGCCAAAAACATTCAGTACTTC
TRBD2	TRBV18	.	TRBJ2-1	CASSPSASGGSYNEQFF	TGTGCCAGCTCACCAAGTGCTAGCGGGGGCTCCTACAATGAGCAGTTCTTC
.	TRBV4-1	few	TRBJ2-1	CASSQTTGYEQFF	TGCGCCAGCAGCCAAACCACAGGGTATGAGCAGTTCTTC
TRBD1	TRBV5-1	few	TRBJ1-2	CASSWAGQGSYGYTF	TGCGCCAGCAGCTGGGCGGGACAGGGGTCCTATGGCTACACCTTC
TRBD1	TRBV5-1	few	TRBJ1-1	CASSGGQGGWNTEAFF	TGCGCCAGCAGCGGGGGACAGGGAGGCTGGAACACTGAAGCTTTCTTT
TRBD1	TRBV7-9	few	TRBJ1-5	CASNRGANQPQHF	TGTGCCAGTAACAGGGGAGCTAATCAGCCCCAGCATTTT
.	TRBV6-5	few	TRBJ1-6	CAGAAGRNSPLHF	TGTGCCGGCGCGGCAGGGAGGAATTCACCCCTCCACTTT
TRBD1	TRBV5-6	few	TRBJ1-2	CASSLAGTGNYGYTF	TGTGCCAGCAGCTTGGCCGGGACAGGGAATTATGGCTACACCTTC
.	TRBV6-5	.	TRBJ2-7	CASRQGGYEQYF	TGTGCCAGCAGGCAGGGGGGTTACGAGCAGTACTTC
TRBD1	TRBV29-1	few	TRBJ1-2	CSAGQGGYYGYTF	TGCAGCGCTGGACAGGGAGGGTACTATGGCTACACCTTC
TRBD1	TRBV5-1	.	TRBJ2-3	CASSDGTGAADTQYF	TGCGCCAGCAGCGACGGGACAGGGGCGGCAGATACGCAGTATTTT
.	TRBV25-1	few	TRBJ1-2	CASSQVNNYGYTF	TGTGCCAGCAGTCAGGTCAACAACTATGGCTACACCTTC
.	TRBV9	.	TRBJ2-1	CASSISGTSQFF	TGTGCCAGCAGCATCTCCGGGACTTCGCAGTTCTTC
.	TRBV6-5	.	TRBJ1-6	CASSYFQASRSPLHF	TGTGCCAGCAGTTATTTTCAGGCCTCGAGGTCACCCCTCCACTTT
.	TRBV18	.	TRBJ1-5	CASSPPDPSFYSNQPQHF	TGTGCCAGCTCACCACCGGACCCAAGTTTTTATAGCAATCAGCCCCAGCATTTT
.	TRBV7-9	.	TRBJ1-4	CASSLGSEKLFF	TGTGCCAGCAGCCTAGGTAGTGAAAAACTGTTTTTT
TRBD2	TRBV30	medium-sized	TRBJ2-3	CAWSVPAGVADTQYF	TGTGCCTGGAGTGTCCCAGCGGGAGTCGCAGATACGCAGTATTTT
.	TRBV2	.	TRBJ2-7	CASSVQGYEQYF	TGTGCCAGCAGTGTACAGGGCTACGAGCAGTACTTC
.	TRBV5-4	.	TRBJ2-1	CASSLRRGPNNEQFF	TGTGCCAGCAGCTTGAGGCGGGGACCGAACAATGAGCAGTTCTTC
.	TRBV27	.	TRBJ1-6	CASSERGAGSPLHF	TGTGCCAGCAGTGAAAGGGGGGCGGGGTCACCCCTCCACTTT
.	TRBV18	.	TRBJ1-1	CASSPKKGVGAFF	TGTGCCAGCTCACCAAAGAAAGGGGTGGGGGCTTTCTTT
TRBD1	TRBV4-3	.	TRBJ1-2	CASSPPGAGGYGYTF	TGCGCCAGCAGCCCACCTGGGGCAGGGGGCTATGGCTACACCTTC
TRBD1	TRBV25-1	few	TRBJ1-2	CASSTGQGRGYTF	TGTGCCAGCAGTACCGGACAGGGGAGAGGCTACACCTTC
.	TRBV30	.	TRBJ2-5	CAWSVGSKETQYF	TGTGCCTGGAGTGTCGGCAGCAAAGAGACCCAGTACTTC
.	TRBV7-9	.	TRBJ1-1	CASSLSEQNTEAFF	TGTGCCAGCAGCTTGTCAGAACAGAACACTGAAGCTTTCTTT
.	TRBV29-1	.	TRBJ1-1	CSVLPGGANTEAFF	TGCAGCGTTCTGCCAGGCGGGGCGAACACTGAAGCTTTCTTT
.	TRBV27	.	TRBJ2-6	CASGPRAGANVLTF	TGTGCCAGCGGCCCCCGCGCAGGGGCCAACGTCCTGACTTTC
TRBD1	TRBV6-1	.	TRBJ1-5	CASSADRGPSGNQPQHF	TGTGCCAGCAGTGCGGACAGGGGGCCGTCGGGCAATCAGCCCCAGCATTTT
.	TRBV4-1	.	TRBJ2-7	CASSRSEGSYEQYF	TGCGCCAGCAGCCGAAGTGAGGGTTCCTACGAGCAGTACTTC
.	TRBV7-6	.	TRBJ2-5	CASSYMTEGGGETQYF	TGTGCCAGCAGCTATATGACCGAAGGGGGGGGAGAGACCCAGTACTTC
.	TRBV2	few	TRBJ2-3	CASMDPHEKQYF	TGTGCCAGCATGGATCCACATGAGAAGCAGTATTTT
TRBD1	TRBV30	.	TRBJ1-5	CAWSETGDQPQHF	TGTGCCTGGTCCGAGACAGGGGACCAGCCCCAGCATTTT
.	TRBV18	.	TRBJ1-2	CASSPGVVGYTF	TGTGCCAGCTCACCCGGGGTTGTCGGCTACACCTTC
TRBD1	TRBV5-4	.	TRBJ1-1	CASSLQGRGGTEAFF	TGTGCCAGCAGCTTACAGGGCAGGGGGGGCACTGAAGCTTTCTTT